Shown below are 4 T cell receptor beta chains from a single sample sequenced in a study of PD-1 blockade in classical Hodgkin lymphoma. Time point of the sample: cycle 4 day 1 (C4D1), after five to seven weeks of nivolumab. Patients all relapsed after autologous stem cell transplantation, and there was variation in brentuximab vedotin exposure. Generated by immunoSEQ multiplex PCR, the TCRdb table keeps only in-frame clones and is missing some. The table lists tens of thousands of clones, around nine tenths of them singletons. Material: peripheral blood mononuclear cells (PBMCs), obtained before the fourth cycle of nivolumab. All receptors come from a human donor with classical Hodgkin lymphoma.

J is TRBJ2-5 and V is TRBV29-1; 13 bases line up with TRBD2. Germline CDR1 is SQVTM and CDR2 is ANQGSEA. The CDR3 length is 17 residues. J gave up 2 bases and V 3 bases, and 9 bases lay outside the gene matches. This CDR3 reads CSVDGLAGATPQETQYF. For the CDR3, the DNA is TGCAGCGTTGATGGACTAGCGGGGGCGACACCGCAAGAGACCCAGTACTTC.

The table lists this clone with many counts. The chain joins TRBV19 to TRBJ2-6, with 10 nucleotides matching TRBD2. J was trimmed by 3 bases and V by 5 bases; bases with no gene match: 4. Per germline, CDR1 LNHDA and CDR2 SQIVND (reference sequence). The CDR3 spans 16 residues. CDR3: CASSPGLALGANVLTF. CDR3 nucleotide sequence: TGTGCCAGTAGTCCGGGACTAGCGCTTGGGGCCAACGTCCTGACTTTC.

The chain joins TRBV5-6 to TRBJ2-1; 8 positions match TRBD1. There are 15 residues in the CDR3. The V gene's germline CDR1 is SGHDT and CDR2 YYEEEE. J gave up 9 bases and V 4 bases, and 12 bases lay outside the gene matches. CDR3 residues: CASSPSDRERAEQFF. The CDR3 coding sequence is TGTGCCAGCAGCCCCTCGGACAGGGAGAGGGCTGAGCAGTTCTTC.

This rearrangement joins TRBV11-2 to TRBJ1-2, with TRBD1 identical over 9 bases. Germline V CDR1 and CDR2: SGHAT, FQNNGV. V gave up 1 base and J gave up 10 bases; unmatched junction bases: 13. CDR3 length equals 16 residues. The CDR3 bases are TGTGCCAGCAGCTTAGCTATGGGGGGACAGGGCTGGGACTACACCTTC. Translated, it gives CASSLAMGGQGWDYTF.